A selection of T cell receptor beta chains follows, all from one sample in a study of blood T cells in healthy people across ages. Each CDR3 protein gets one entry after TCRdb re-called the 5' RACE reads with MiXCR. The table has about 1.7 million distinct CDR3 sequences, approximately 28% seen once. Sequenced: blood. The receptors stem from a woman aged 30 to 39 in good health. Each CDR3 is given with its conserved first and last residue. D genes are given only for firm matches. Size tells how often a clone was seen (once, few, many) or the class of an expanded clone, and some rows leave it out.

d_call	v_call	j_call	clone_size	cdr3_aa	cdr3_nt
TRBD1	TRBV20-1	TRBJ1-2	NA	CSAKTGTNYGYTF	TGCAGTGCTAAGACAGGGACTAACTATGGCTACACCTTC
NA	TRBV5-6	TRBJ2-2	once	CASILEGSGELFF	TGTGCCAGCATCTTAGAGGGTTCCGGGGAGCTGTTTTTT
TRBD1	TRBV18	TRBJ1-2	few	CASSLGTANFNYGYTF	TGTGCCAGCTCGCTCGGGACAGCAAATTTTAACTATGGCTACACCTTC
NA	TRBV12-5	TRBJ2-5	many	CASGLVLTAQVTQYF	TGTGCTAGTGGTTTGGTACTCACGGCCCAGGTTACCCAGTACTTC
NA	TRBV12-3/TRBV12-4	TRBJ2-5	many	CASSALRRETQYF	TGTGCCAGCAGTGCCCTTAGACGGGAGACCCAGTACTTC
TRBD1	TRBV20-1	TRBJ2-3	NA	CSARDWGQGTDTQYF	TGCAGTGCTAGAGATTGGGGACAGGGGACAGATACGCAGTATTTT
NA	TRBV9	TRBJ1-2	few	CASSGLGREDGYTF	TGTGCCAGCAGCGGCTTGGGACGAGAGGATGGCTACACCTTC
NA	TRBV19	TRBJ2-3	NA	CASSSPGANTDTQYF	TGTGCCAGTAGCTCCCCGGGGGCTAACACAGATACGCAGTATTTT
NA	TRBV29-1	TRBJ2-3	many	CSVEAGFNTQYF	TGCAGCGTTGAAGCCGGGTTCAATACGCAGTATTTT
NA	TRBV29-1	TRBJ1-1	once	CNAPAQGSRTEAFF	TGCAACGCTCCCGCCCAGGGGTCGAGGACTGAAGCTTTCTTT
NA	TRBV5-5	TRBJ1-1	NA	CASSEGRSLTEAFF	TGTGCCAGCAGCGAGGGACGGAGCCTTACTGAAGCTTTCTTT
TRBD1	TRBV7-2	TRBJ1-4	few	CASSSDRGANEKLFF	TGTGCCAGCAGCTCAGACAGGGGGGCTAATGAAAAACTGTTTTTT
NA	TRBV16	TRBJ1-2	NA	CASSQLAQGFNYGYTF	TGTGCCAGCAGCCAATTGGCACAAGGGTTTAACTATGGCTACACCTTC